The T cell receptor (beta chain) under discussion was sequenced for a study of CDR3 diversity in severe acne. Deletions cut 4 bases from V and 0 bases from J, with 10 bases between. The CDR3 length is 14 residues. CDR1 is SGHDT and CDR2 is YYEEEE in the germline V gene. At least ten counts were recorded for this clonotype. TCRdb reprocessed the PCR reads via MiXCR and lists one record per CDR3 protein. The sample contains approximately 77,000 distinct CDR3 sequences, under 55% of which appear only once. This chain connects TRBV5-6 to TRBJ1-2; no definite D call. Sequencing was done on a sample of blood. The origin of this receptor is a male donor with severe acne vulgaris. The CDR3 sequence is CASSPELANYGYTF. The DNA of the CDR3 is TGTGCCAGCAGCCCCGAGCTGGCTAACTATGGCTACACCTTC.